Listed below are T cell receptor beta chains from one sample, sequenced in a study of technical replicates of blood from a few donors. The protocol was immunoSEQ multiplex PCR, while the TCRdb copy is restricted to in-frame clones and leaves out a portion. The sample consists of 65,000 to 90,000 clones, 93% of them appearing once. Sequencing used T cells isolated from PBMCs. The origin of the receptors is a human donor in good health. CDR3s include the opening cysteine and the closing phenylalanine or tryptophan. The D gene is left open where the match is weak.

j_gene | d_gene | v_gene | CDR3aa | CDR3nt
TRBJ2-1 | TRBD2 | TRBV7-9 | CASSFQRDSYNEQFF | TGTGCCAGCAGCTTTCAGCGGGACTCCTACAATGAGCAGTTCTTC
TRBJ2-7 | - | TRBV5-4 | CASSTGQMGEQYF | TGTGCCAGCAGCACAGGACAGATGGGAGAGCAGTACTTC
TRBJ2-7 | TRBD1 | TRBV4-1 | CASSQVTGRQGYEQYF | TGCGCCAGCAGCCAAGTTACGGGGAGACAGGGCTACGAGCAGTACTTC
TRBJ1-1 | - | TRBV4-1 | CASSHGRATRNTEAFF | TGCGCCAGCAGCCATGGCCGGGCCACTAGGAACACTGAAGCTTTCTTT
TRBJ1-1 | - | TRBV6-1 | CASSPRDTEAFF | TGTGCCAGCAGTCCTCGAGACACTGAAGCTTTCTTT
TRBJ1-1 | TRBD1 | TRBV28 | CASSLYRGRFLLTEAFF | TGTGCCAGCAGTTTATACAGGGGGCGATTCCTTTTGACTGAAGCTTTCTTT
TRBJ1-2 | TRBD1 | TRBV7-9 | CASTLTGSGYTF | TGTGCCAGCACCTTGACAGGGTCAGGCTACACCTTC
TRBJ1-4 | - | TRBV15 | CATIPGGRGSGKLFF | TGTGCCACCATCCCGGGAGGACGGGGATCCGGAAAACTGTTTTTT
TRBJ1-1 | TRBD1 | TRBV7-3 | CASIDSPWDSRNTEAFF | TGTGCCAGCATCGACTCCCCCTGGGACAGCCGAAACACTGAAGCTTTCTTT
TRBJ2-7 | TRBD1 | TRBV4-1 | CASSQEGTGGYEQYF | TGCGCCAGCAGCCAAGAGGGGACAGGCGGCTACGAGCAGTACTTC
TRBJ1-1 | - | TRBV7-7 | CASSLTGNTEAFF | TGTGCTAGCAGCTTAACAGGGAACACTGAAGCTTTCTTT
TRBJ2-7 | - | TRBV5-1 | CASSLEYQGGAYEQYF | TGCGCCAGCAGCTTGGAATACCAGGGTGGAGCCTACGAGCAGTACTTC
TRBJ1-1 | TRBD1 | TRBV7-9 | CASSLAKTGTVNTEAFF | TGTGCCAGCAGCTTAGCTAAAACCGGGACAGTGAACACTGAAGCTTTCTTT
TRBJ2-2 | - | TRBV5-1 | CASRNAMFANTGELFF | TGCGCCAGCAGAAACGCTATGTTCGCGAACACCGGGGAGCTGTTTTTT
TRBJ2-7 | TRBD1 | TRBV7-8 | CASSWGDRGYEQYF | TGTGCCAGCAGCTGGGGGGACAGGGGCTACGAGCAGTACTTC
TRBJ2-1 | TRBD2 | TRBV7-2 | CASSPAGLAGNIEQFF | TGTGCCAGCAGCCCAGCGGGACTAGCGGGAAATATTGAGCAGTTCTTC
TRBJ2-7 | - | TRBV10-1 | CASSESVRQGPIYEQYF | TGCGCCAGCAGTGAGTCGGTTCGGCAGGGCCCGATCTACGAGCAGTACTTC
TRBJ2-7 | TRBD2 | TRBV6-5 | CASSYSASGAYEQYF | TGTGCCAGCAGTTACTCGGCTAGCGGGGCCTACGAGCAGTACTTC
TRBJ2-1 | TRBD2 | TRBV9 | CASSVMTGGYNEQFF | TGTGCCAGCAGCGTTATGACGGGGGGGTACAATGAGCAGTTCTTC
TRBJ2-7 | - | TRBV5-6 | CASSLSGFEQYF | TGTGCCAGCAGCTTGTCAGGGTTCGAGCAGTACTTC
TRBJ1-3 | - | TRBV15 | CATSRGRISGNTIYF | TGTGCCACCAGCAGGGGCCGGATCTCTGGAAACACCATATATTTT
TRBJ1-4 | TRBD1 | TRBV30 | CAWSVGQGPNEKLFF | TGTGCCTGGAGTGTCGGACAGGGACCAAATGAAAAACTGTTTTTT